This TCR beta chain was sequenced for a study of regulatory T cells in long-lasting Graves disease. Relying on iRepertoire HTBI primers and Arm-PCR of CDR3 regions, the team built TCR beta libraries. TCRdb recomputed calls from the multiplex PCR reads with MiXCR, one row per CDR3 protein. Seen here are about 460,000 distinct CDR3 sequences, approximately 23% observed once, and the top ten hold less than 15%. In germline, CDR1 is SGHKS, CDR2 YYEKEE (reference sequence). Trimming at V came to 2 bases and at J to 5 bases, leaving 5 bases not matched to a gene. This CDR3 spans 15 amino acids. Time point noted: persistent/refractory GD, antithyroid drugs over 5 years with positive TRAb. RNA isolated from PBMCs was used to make the TCR library. Diagnosing Graves' disease relied on the American Thyroid Association guidelines.

The sequences come from peripheral blood mononuclear cells (PBMCs), collected when the disease was refractory, from a patient treated with antithyroid drugs. V gene TRBV5-5 combines with J gene TRBJ2-3, with 10 bases fitting TRBD2. The TCR comes from a female donor with Graves disease. The CDR3 reads CASSLSSGRIDTQYF. The CDR3 coding sequence is TGTGCCAGCAGCTTATCTAGCGGGAGAATAGATACGCAGTATTTT.